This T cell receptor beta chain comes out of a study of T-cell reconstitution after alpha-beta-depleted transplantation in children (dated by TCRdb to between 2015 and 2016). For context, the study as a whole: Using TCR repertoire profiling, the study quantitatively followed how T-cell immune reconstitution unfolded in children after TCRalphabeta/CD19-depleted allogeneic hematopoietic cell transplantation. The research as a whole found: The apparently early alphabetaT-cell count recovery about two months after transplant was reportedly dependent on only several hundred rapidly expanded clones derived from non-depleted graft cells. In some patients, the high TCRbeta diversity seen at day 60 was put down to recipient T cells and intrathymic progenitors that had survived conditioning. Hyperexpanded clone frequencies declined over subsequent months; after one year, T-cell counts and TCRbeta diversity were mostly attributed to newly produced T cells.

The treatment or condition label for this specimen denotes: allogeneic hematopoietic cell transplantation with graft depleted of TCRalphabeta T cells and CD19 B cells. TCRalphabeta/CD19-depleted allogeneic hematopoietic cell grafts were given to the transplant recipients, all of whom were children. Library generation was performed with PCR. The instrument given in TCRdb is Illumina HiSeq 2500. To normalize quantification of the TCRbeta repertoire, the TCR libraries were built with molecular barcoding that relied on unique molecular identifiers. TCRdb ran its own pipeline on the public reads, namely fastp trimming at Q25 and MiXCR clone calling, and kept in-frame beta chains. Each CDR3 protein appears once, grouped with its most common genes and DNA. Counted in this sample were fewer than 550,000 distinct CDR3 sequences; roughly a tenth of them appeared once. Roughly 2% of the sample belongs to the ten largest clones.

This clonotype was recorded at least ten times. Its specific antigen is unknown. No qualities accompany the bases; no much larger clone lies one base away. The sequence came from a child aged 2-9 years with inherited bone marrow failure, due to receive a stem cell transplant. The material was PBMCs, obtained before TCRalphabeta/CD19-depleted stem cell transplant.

The CDR3 loop reads CASSQGVQVHGYTF. In nucleotide form, the sequence is TGCGCCAGCAGCCAAGGCGTACAGGTTCATGGCTACACCTTC. The rearrangement combines TRBV4-3 with TRBJ1-2; 5 matching bases give a weak D call of TRBD1. Trimming costs V 1 base and J 6 bases, and their ends lie 12 bases apart. The CDR3 covers 14 residues, taking in both the cysteine and the phenylalanine. Only the CDR3 region is kept as DNA, spanning 42 bases read in frame from base 1. CDR1 LGHNA and CDR2 YSLEER were looked up in the germline V gene.